This is a list of T cell receptor beta chains from one sample in a study of blood T cell repertoires in COVID-19. Using immunoSEQ multiplex PCR, the repertoire was profiled, and TCRdb retains in-frame clones only, with some absent. The sample consists of some 210,000 clones, approximately 81% of them appearing once. The sample was peripheral blood. Receptors originate from a human donor in a cohort sampled during active COVID-19. Both conserved end residues are part of each CDR3. D genes are given only for firm matches. The size entry is marked missing in some rows and otherwise reads once, few, many or a size class.

clone_size j_call d_call v_call cdr3_aa cdr3_nt
NA TRBJ2-1 TRBD2 TRBV4-2 CASSQDLSGRWRSYNEQFF TGTGCCAGCAGCCAAGATTTGAGCGGGAGATGGAGGTCCTACAATGAGCAGTTCTTC
NA TRBJ2-3 NA TRBV7-2 CASSRTADTQYF TGTGCCAGCAGCCGGACAGCAGATACGCAGTATTTT
NA TRBJ1-1 NA TRBV11-2 CASSLDQRVWSNTEAFF TGTGCCAGCAGCTTAGATCAGAGGGTCTGGTCGAACACTGAAGCTTTCTTT
NA TRBJ1-2 TRBD1 TRBV12-5 CASGLVLQGVIYGYTF TGTGCTAGTGGTTTGGTACTGCAGGGGGTTATCTATGGCTACACCTTC
NA TRBJ2-7 NA TRBV2 CASSLGAYEQYF TGTGCCAGCAGTCTCGGAGCCTACGAGCAGTACTTC
NA TRBJ2-7 TRBD1 TRBV2 CASSETGVHEQYF TGTGCCAGCAGTGAGACAGGGGTCCACGAGCAGTACTTC
NA TRBJ2-1 TRBD1 TRBV4-1 CASSQGTRGRGLDGWQFF TGCGCCAGCAGCCAAGGGACCCGGGGCAGGGGGTTAGATGGATGGCAGTTCTTC
NA TRBJ1-5 NA TRBV19 CASSMQGGQPQHF TGTGCCAGTAGTATGCAGGGAGGGCAGCCCCAGCATTTT
once TRBJ2-2 TRBD1 TRBV6-6 CASSRTGNTGELFF TGTGCCAGCAGCAGGACAGGGAACACCGGGGAGCTGTTTTTT
NA TRBJ2-3 TRBD1 TRBV5-1 CASSSHRGTDTQYF TGCGCCAGCAGCTCACACAGGGGGACAGATACGCAGTATTTT
NA TRBJ1-4 NA TRBV27 CASSFSATNEKLFF TGTGCCAGCAGTTTCTCTGCAACTAATGAAAAACTGTTTTTT
NA TRBJ1-3 TRBD1 TRBV11-2 CASSLNRGSGNTIYF TGTGCCAGCAGCTTAAACAGGGGCTCTGGAAACACCATATATTTT
NA TRBJ2-2 NA TRBV19 CASSIGHAPTGELFF TGTGCCAGTAGTATAGGACACGCGCCCACCGGGGAGCTGTTTTTT
NA TRBJ2-1 NA TRBV7-8 CASNLEGGGYNEQFF TGTGCCAGCAATCTAGAGGGGGGGGGTTACAATGAGCAGTTCTTC
once TRBJ2-2 TRBD1 TRBV28 CASRLQGTGELFF TGTGCCAGCAGACTACAGGGGACCGGGGAGCTGTTTTTT
NA TRBJ2-2 TRBD2 TRBV5-5 CASSSTSGTNTGELFF TGTGCCAGCAGCTCTACTAGCGGAACGAACACCGGGGAGCTGTTTTTT
few TRBJ1-3 NA TRBV28 CASEDGNSGNTIYF TGTGCCAGCGAGGACGGGAACTCTGGAAACACCATATATTTT
NA TRBJ1-2 NA TRBV29-1 CSVEDLREGYTF TGCAGCGTTGAAGATCTTCGAGAGGGCTACACCTTC
NA TRBJ2-1 NA TRBV3-1/TRBV3-2 CASSQVGWRGYNEQFF TGTGCCAGCAGCCAAGTGGGTTGGAGGGGATACAATGAGCAGTTCTTC
once TRBJ1-1 NA TRBV11-2 CASSHQGRNTEAFF TGTGCCAGCAGCCATCAGGGGCGGAACACTGAAGCTTTCTTT
NA TRBJ2-3 TRBD1 TRBV18 CASSPLTGTGTDTQYF TGTGCCAGCTCACCACTTACCGGGACAGGCACAGATACGCAGTATTTT
NA TRBJ1-5 TRBD1 TRBV11-2 CASSFGQGNQPQHF TGTGCCAGCAGCTTTGGACAGGGTAATCAGCCCCAGCATTTT
once TRBJ2-1 TRBD1 TRBV6-6 CATRLNDRGNNEQFF TGTGCCACCAGACTGAACGACAGGGGCAACAATGAGCAGTTCTTC
NA TRBJ2-5 NA TRBV6-4 CASSDSNRYQYF TGTGCCAGCAGTGACTCGAACAGGTACCAGTACTTC
NA TRBJ1-6 NA TRBV9 CASSVAMAGLSPLHF TGTGCCAGCAGCGTAGCTATGGCAGGGCTATCACCCCTCCACTTT
NA TRBJ1-6 NA TRBV4-2 CASSQGPLGNSPLHF TGTGCCAGCAGCCAAGGCCCCCTCGGGAATTCACCCCTCCACTTT
NA TRBJ2-3 NA TRBV3-1/TRBV3-2 CASSRADTRYSTDTQYF TGTGCCAGCAGCCGTGCCGACACGAGATATAGCACAGATACGCAGTATTTT
NA TRBJ2-1 TRBD2 TRBV6-6 CASSPRTSNNEQFF TGTGCCAGCAGTCCACGGACTAGCAACAATGAGCAGTTCTTC
NA TRBJ1-1 NA TRBV19 CASRTNSVSGVTEAFF TGTGCCAGTAGGACAAATTCGGTTAGTGGCGTCACTGAAGCTTTCTTT
NA TRBJ1-3 NA TRBV3-1/TRBV3-2 CASSQVSAGNTIYF TGTGCCAGCAGCCAAGTCTCCGCTGGAAACACCATATATTTT
NA TRBJ1-1 NA TRBV5-4 CASSFAGNTEAFF TGTGCCAGCAGCTTTGCCGGTAACACTGAAGCTTTCTTT
NA TRBJ2-7 NA TRBV27 CASSSLGRTSYEQYF TGTGCCAGCAGTTCCCTGGGCAGAACCTCCTACGAGCAGTACTTC
NA TRBJ1-5 NA TRBV7-9 CASSSGAGADQPQHF TGTGCCAGCAGCTCTGGGGCTGGTGCGGATCAGCCCCAGCATTTT
NA TRBJ1-2 TRBD1 TRBV5-6 CASSRGGQGGYGYTF TGTGCCAGCAGCAGGGGAGGACAGGGTGGCTATGGCTACACCTTC
NA TRBJ1-1 NA TRBV10-3 CAISGNQDSSAFF TGTGCCATCAGTGGAAACCAAGACTCATCAGCTTTCTTT
NA TRBJ1-5 NA TRBV18 CASSSDIGNQPQHF TGTGCCAGCTCATCGGACATCGGCAATCAGCCCCAGCATTTT
NA TRBJ1-5 TRBD1 TRBV4-1 CASSRSIIRGPQPQHF TGCGCCAGCAGCCGCAGTATTATTAGGGGGCCCCAGCCCCAGCATTTT
NA TRBJ1-1 NA TRBV6-5 CASTPRGAYTEAFF TGTGCCAGCACCCCCCGGGGTGCGTACACTGAAGCTTTCTTT
once TRBJ2-1 NA TRBV5-1 CASSPDGTLAFNEQFF TGCGCCAGCAGCCCGGATGGGACTTTGGCCTTCAATGAGCAGTTCTTC
once TRBJ1-6 NA TRBV10-2 CASSELGRMSSPLHF TGCGCCAGCAGTGAGTTGGGCCGGATGTCTTCACCCCTCCACTTT
NA TRBJ1-3 NA TRBV2 CASSALEVRTGNTIYF TGTGCCAGCAGTGCCCTGGAGGTACGGACTGGAAACACCATATATTTT
NA TRBJ2-3 TRBD1 TRBV19 CASSRQGSKDTQYF TGTGCCAGTAGTAGACAGGGGTCCAAAGATACGCAGTATTTT